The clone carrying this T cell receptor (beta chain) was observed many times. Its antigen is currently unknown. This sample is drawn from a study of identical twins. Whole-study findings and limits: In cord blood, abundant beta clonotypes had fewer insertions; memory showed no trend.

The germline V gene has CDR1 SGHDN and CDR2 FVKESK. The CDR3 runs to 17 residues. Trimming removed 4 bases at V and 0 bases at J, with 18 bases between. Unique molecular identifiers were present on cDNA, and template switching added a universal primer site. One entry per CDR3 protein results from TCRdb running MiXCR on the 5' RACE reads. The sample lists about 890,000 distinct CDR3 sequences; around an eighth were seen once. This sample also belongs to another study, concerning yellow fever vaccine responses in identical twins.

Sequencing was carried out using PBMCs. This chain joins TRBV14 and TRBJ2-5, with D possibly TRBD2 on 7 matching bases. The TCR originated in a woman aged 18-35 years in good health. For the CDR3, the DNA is TGTGCCAGCAGCCGTACAGGGACTATAAAGTACCAAGAGACCCAGTACTTC. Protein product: CASSRTGTIKYQETQYF.